This TCR beta chain is from a study of blood T cell repertoires in COVID-19. Here immunoSEQ multiplex PCR was the method, and the copy in TCRdb shows in-frame clones only, minus some. This table holds about 120,000 clones, around 86% found once. Germline CDR1 reads MDHEN; CDR2 reads SYDVKM. Losses at the gene ends were 5 bases for V and 3 bases for J; bases not matched to a gene: 5. The CDR3 is made up of 15 amino acids. The sequenced sample was peripheral blood. The TCR was taken from a woman aged 65 to 85 with acute or convalescent COVID-19. The gene calls are TRBV28 and TRBJ2-3; 10 bases match TRBD1. This CDR3 is CASSPTGGATDTQYF. CDR3 nucleotide sequence: TGTGCCAGCAGTCCGACAGGGGGCGCGACAGATACGCAGTATTTT.